What follows is one T cell receptor beta chain and its context. Its cognate antigen is unknown. This CDR3 is 14 amino acids long. V was cut by 1 base and J by 0 bases, with 7 bases left in between. Germline V CDR1 and CDR2: SGHTA, FQGNSA. Libraries were prepared by immunoSEQ multiplex PCR; TCRdb keeps only in-frame clonotypes and omits some of them. This table has 15,000 to 20,000 clones, just under 85% appearing once. No patient escaped relapse after autologous stem cell transplantation, and brentuximab vedotin exposure varied. CD4+ T cells were purified from thawed PBMCs by magnetic negative selection. Patients reached a best response of complete response, partial response or progressive disease. This specimen belongs to a study of PD-1 blockade in classical Hodgkin lymphoma. General study findings and limits: No one has yet defined what causes the repertoire differences, which may be disease activity or prior therapy. Nivolumab initiation under 1 year post-ASCT meant exclusion. It was reported that newly diagnosed patients had less baseline TCR diversity than healthy donors.

This chain links TRBV7-2 with TRBJ2-7; D tentatively reads TRBD1 or TRBD2 (5 bases each). This receptor was obtained from a human donor with classical Hodgkin lymphoma. This material consisted of CD4+ T cells from blood, taken at baseline. The DNA for the CDR3 is TGTGCCAGCAGCTTAGGGGGGTACTCCTACGAGCAGTACTTC. Translation gives CASSLGGYSYEQYF.